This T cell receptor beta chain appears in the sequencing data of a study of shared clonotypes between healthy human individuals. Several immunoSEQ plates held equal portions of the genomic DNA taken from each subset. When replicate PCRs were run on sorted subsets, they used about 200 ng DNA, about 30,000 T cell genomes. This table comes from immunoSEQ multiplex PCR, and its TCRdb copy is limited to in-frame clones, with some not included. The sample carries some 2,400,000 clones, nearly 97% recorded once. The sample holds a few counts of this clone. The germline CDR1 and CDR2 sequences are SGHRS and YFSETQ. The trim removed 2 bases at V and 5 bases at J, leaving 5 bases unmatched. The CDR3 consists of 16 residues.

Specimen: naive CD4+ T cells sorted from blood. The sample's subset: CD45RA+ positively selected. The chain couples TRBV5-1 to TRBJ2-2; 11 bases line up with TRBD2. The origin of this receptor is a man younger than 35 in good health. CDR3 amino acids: CASSLTSGRYTGELFF. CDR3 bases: TGCGCCAGCAGCTTAACTAGCGGGAGATATACCGGGGAGCTGTTTTTT.